This T cell receptor beta chain was sequenced for a study of cytomegalovirus exposure and HLA in healthy donors (dated by TCRdb to between 2016 and 2019). Study-wide context: An earlier analysis of 587 of the donors reported roughly 300 Gb of sequence data and roughly 110 million unique TCR beta sequences from 150 million to 200 million T cells. Across 398 genotyped donors of the cohort, an average of roughly 250,000 unique TCR beta nucleotide sequences per donor were sequenced, and approximately 17% of those sequences were non-productive. A later analysis re-analyzed previously published TCR beta repertoires from hundreds of donors and added high-resolution HLA genotyping to study TCR occurrence patterns. A later genetic analysis took genome-wide SNP genotypes for about 65% of the roughly 670 donors and used that subset as a discovery cohort. Using immunosequencing, the study profiled T cell repertoires from about 650 subjects and related those repertoires to cytomegalovirus serostatus. Of the roughly 400 genotyped donors, 81% were placed in the genetic ancestry cluster associated with self-reported Caucasian donors. A few DR-DQ haplotypes were treated as single units for association and clustering because of strong linkage in the cohort. The study combined high-throughput TCR immunosequencing, statistical association of individual TCRs with disease status, and machine learning to predict cytomegalovirus infection status. About 280 gigabases of sequencing data and around 80 million unique TCR sequences made up an early release that covered approximately 620 HLA-typed donors. Every repertoire in the discovery cohort had been generated on one and the same sequencing platform. Donor age, sex, ethnicity and CMV serostatus were compiled alongside the repertoire data. In the later analysis, no new phenotypic data were used to find candidate immune exposures; instead, reliance was placed on TCR beta sequences and their occurrence across donors. In an earlier analysis of several hundred of the donors, high-throughput TCR beta sequencing was used to judge whether each TCR beta V gene segment behaved as functional or pseudogenic. The study aimed to test whether cataloging public T cell receptors could reveal signatures of past pathogen exposure. A separate validation cohort of 90 to 150 different subjects was used in addition to the roughly 670-subject first cohort. Typing coverage differed by locus: A, B, C, DRB1 and DQB1 were typed in roughly 620-640 donors, DQA1 in roughly 500, DPA1 in approximately 600, and DPB1 in 400 to 490. HLA typing included class I and class II loci at four-digit resolution. Beyond this particular receptor, the publication reports: Cytomegalovirus status was reported to be diagnosed by the classifier with high specificity and sensitivity in both the original and validation cohorts. A later analysis found that most CMV-associated TCR beta chains appeared HLA-restricted, with HLA associations seemingly driven largely by CMV exposure. In this cohort, only TCR beta chains were sequenced, and detectable features were limited by the absence of alpha or paired-chain data. A later analysis found that HLA-associated TCR beta chains were more clonally expanded and had lower generation probabilities than equally common non-associated chains. A total of fewer than 200 TCR beta chains were listed by the study as associated with cytomegalovirus. In a later genetic analysis, a missense DCLRE1C variant was associated with V-gene and J-gene trimming of TCR beta chains, and the association was replicated in an independent cohort. A group of highly shared sequence variants was considered likely to be a technical artifact of the sequencing pipeline. The 87-base-pair reads could not distinguish some IMGT-functional V segments, including TRBV6-2 and TRBV6-3, so those segments were excluded. Because some donors lacked HLA typing at each locus, the association tests relied only on the typed subset. A later analysis reported that several top co-occurrence clusters appeared linked to parvovirus B19, influenza, CMV and Epstein-Barr virus. CMV serostatus was the only immune exposure information available for the cohort. Because counts were too low, around 18 rarely observed V segments, including chromosome 9 orphons, were left out of the earlier analysis of about 620 of the donors. An earlier analysis of several hundred of the donors showed that most TCR beta V segments appeared in productive rearrangements either about 87% or about 30% of the time, which broadly matched IMGT annotations. When HLA alleles, especially DR and DQ, strongly co-occurred, attributing TCR associations to individual alleles was difficult. While some public TCRs were present in many individuals, most TCR sequences turned up only very rarely across donors. A later analysis associated about 17,000 TCR beta sequences with specific HLA alleles at a false discovery rate of 0.05. According to a later analysis, TCR association rates differed among HLA loci, with DRB1 alleles showing the most associated TCRs and HLA-C alleles showing the fewest. Compared with the roughly 670-donor mean, donors in an Asian-associated ancestry cluster had fewer N-insertions in productive TCRs, according to a later genetic analysis. It was suggested by the authors that the approach could potentially be generalized to other disease states and immunological phenotypes. A further reported finding was that TCR beta sequences accurately predicted the HLA-A and HLA-B alleles for most subjects in the first cohort. Correlated functional status among segregating V segments might be attributable to linkage disequilibrium, but an unknown experimental factor could not be ruled out. Presence/absence analyses assumed roughly uniform sequencing depth across donors, an assumption that may not hold. A few of the identified cytomegalovirus-associated TCR beta chains were confirmed in vitro to be specific for cytomegalovirus antigens.

From V the trimming removes 7 bases and from J it removes 5 bases, while the gene matches leave 8 bases of the junction unaccounted for. For CDR1 and CDR2, the germline V gene lists SGHDT and YYEEEE. The CDR3 runs 14 amino acids, cysteine and phenylalanine included. Only the CDR3 region is kept as DNA, spanning 42 bases read in frame from base 1. Receptor amplification or capture employed the immunoSEQ multiplex PCR assay. For the multiplex PCR, a mixture combining 60 forward primers for TCR Vbeta segments and 13 reverse primers for TCR Jbeta segments was used. The CDR3 region of rearranged TCR beta genes was amplified from genomic DNA by a multiplex PCR assay. The amplified TCR beta libraries were sequenced on the Illumina HiSeq System as 87-base-pair reads. The published analysis was carried out like this. In a later analysis, tens of millions of unique TCR beta chains were counted across the roughly 700 repertoires, and approximately 9.9 million of these chains were shared by at least two donors. Raw reads were error-corrected and collapsed into unique sequences with a nearest-neighbor algorithm that merged closely related sequences to remove PCR and sequencing errors. To assign V, D and J gene segments, CDR3 sequences were aligned to IMGT reference sequences. For a sequence to be retained, at least a six-nucleotide match to both a V gene segment and a J gene segment was required. A rearrangement counted as productive if the CDR3 had no stop codons and remained in frame with V and J, and every other rearrangement counted as non-productive. Following IMGT convention, CDR3 was defined as the stretch from the second conserved V-encoded cysteine to the conserved J-encoded phenylalanine. The earlier analysis of some 600 of the donors excluded sequences that lacked an unambiguous match to a single V gene segment. In an earlier analysis of almost 600 of the donors, a V segment was called functional when productive rearrangements were above 56.7%, and segregating when the standard deviation between donors exceeded 5%. To diagnose cytomegalovirus status from the catalog of TCR beta chain sequences, a statistical classification framework was built. V and J gene assignment, in a later analysis, came from comparing TCR nucleotide sequences with IMGT/GENE-DB human TR gene sequences. Using the TCRdist pipeline, a later analysis assigned CDR3 sequences along with most-parsimonious VDJ recombination scenarios. A later analysis defined each TCR beta chain by its CDR3 amino acid sequence plus V-gene family, and excluded reads lacking a unique V-gene family. To address suspected cross-contamination and a sequencing artifact, a later analysis removed several hundred highly shared, low-generation-probability nucleotide sequences. For each public chain, a later analysis derived a clonal expansion index from normalized ranks of inferred template counts within each repertoire. In a later analysis, generation probabilities were computed with a VDJ recombination model fitted to out-of-frame rearrangements, and the resulting probabilities were checked against IGoR. In a later analysis, hypergeometric tests were used to score TCR-TCR, TCR-HLA and TCR-CMV co-occurrence, with a repertoire-size bias correction applied to TCR pairs. A later analysis estimated false discovery rates by permuting HLA or CMV assignments 20 times. In a later analysis, co-occurring TCRs were grouped with DBSCAN, and TCRdist sequence similarity was added when clustering was performed within HLA-allele-positive subsets. For co-occurrence clustering, repertoires with fewer than 30,000 or more than 120,000 public chains were excluded, along with five or six repertoires with anomalous nucleotide sharing. TCRdb's version of the immuneACCESS table is confined to in-frame rearrangements and falls short of the full clone set. An unresolved V gene accounts for under half of the shortfall where checked; the remainder is of unknown origin. That table is the source of V, J and clone size, and D and trimming were worked out from the DNA. The sample yields about 210,000 clones; about 80% were counted once. The ten top clones hold roughly 5.5% of the sample.

About this clone: No antigen is known for it. One base away there is no much larger clone; base qualities are not given.

The cohort comprised several hundred healthy bone marrow donors. At the time of sampling, every cohort member was nominally healthy, though immune exposures that went unrecorded were likely present. The donor was CMV seropositive and belonged to the group of 250 to 300 seropositive cohort members. Every donor gave a peripheral blood sample, and the peripheral blood mononuclear cells from that sample were used for TCR beta sequencing. The Qiagen DNeasy Blood Extraction Kit was used to extract genomic DNA from the blood cell samples. The sequenced sample was PBMCs. The sequence derives from a man aged 40-49 years in good health and CMV-seropositive. This chain joins TRBV5-6 to TRBJ2-2; 7 bases in between match TRBD1. The CDR3 reads CASLDRSRTGELFF. Read as DNA, the sequence is TGTGCCAGCTTGGACAGGAGTAGAACCGGGGAGCTGTTTTTT.